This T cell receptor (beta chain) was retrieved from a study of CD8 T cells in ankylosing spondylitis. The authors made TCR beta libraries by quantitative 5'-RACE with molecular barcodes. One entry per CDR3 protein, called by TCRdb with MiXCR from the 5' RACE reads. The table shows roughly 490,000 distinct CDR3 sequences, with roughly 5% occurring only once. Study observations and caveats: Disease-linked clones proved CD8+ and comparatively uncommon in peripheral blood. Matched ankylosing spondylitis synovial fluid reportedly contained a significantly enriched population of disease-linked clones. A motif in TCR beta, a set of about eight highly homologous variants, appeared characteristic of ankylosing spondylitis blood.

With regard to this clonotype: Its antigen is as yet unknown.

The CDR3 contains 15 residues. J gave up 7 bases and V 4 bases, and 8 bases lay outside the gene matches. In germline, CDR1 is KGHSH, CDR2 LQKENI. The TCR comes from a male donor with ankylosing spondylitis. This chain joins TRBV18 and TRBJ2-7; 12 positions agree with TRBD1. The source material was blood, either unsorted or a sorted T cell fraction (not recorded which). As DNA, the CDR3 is TGTGCCAGCTCACTCGGGACAGGGGGCGCCGGGGAGCAGTACTTC. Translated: CASSLGTGGAGEQYF.